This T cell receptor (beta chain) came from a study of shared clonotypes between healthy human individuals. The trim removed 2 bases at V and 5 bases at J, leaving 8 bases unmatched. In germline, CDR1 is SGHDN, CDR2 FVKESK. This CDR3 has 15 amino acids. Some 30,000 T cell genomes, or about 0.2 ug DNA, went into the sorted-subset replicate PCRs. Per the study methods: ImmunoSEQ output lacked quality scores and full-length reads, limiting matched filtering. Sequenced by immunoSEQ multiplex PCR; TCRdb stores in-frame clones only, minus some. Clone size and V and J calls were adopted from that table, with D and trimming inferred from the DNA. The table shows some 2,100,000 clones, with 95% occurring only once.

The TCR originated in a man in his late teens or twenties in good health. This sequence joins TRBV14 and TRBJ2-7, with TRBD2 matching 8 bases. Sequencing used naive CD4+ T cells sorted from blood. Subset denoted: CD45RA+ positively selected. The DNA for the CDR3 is TGTGCCAGCAGCCAATCCGGGGGGGCCGTCCACGAGCAGTACTTC. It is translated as CASSQSGGAVHEQYF.